This T cell receptor beta chain was sequenced in a study of CD8+CD57+ T cells in acquired aplastic anemia. For the study at large: Yields of DNA that came from sorted CD4+ and CD8+ cells averaged 3.2 ug. The average read count for CD4+ cells in healthy donors was around 10 million.

Whole-study results and caveats: There were 25 to 30 CD8+ CDR3 sequences that occurred in both patients and controls.

Per germline, CDR1 ENHRY and CDR2 SYGVKD. The CDR3 is 14 residues long. V was clipped by 10 bases and J by 1 base, with 14 bases between them. This clonotype has just a few counts. The antigen is not known. Researchers used genomic DNA as the template to profile TCR beta VDJ and CDR3. TCRdb called the reads again in MiXCR, with one record for every CDR3 protein. The sample has more than 150,000 distinct CDR3 sequences, 46% seen once. The chain joins TRBV10-3 to TRBJ1-5, with D possibly TRBD1 on 5 matching bases. Sequenced material: sorted CD4+, CD8+, or CD8+CD57+ T cells (not recorded which) from PBMCs. This TCR derives from a human donor in good health. CDR3 loop: CATKGEGSNQPQHF. In DNA, the CDR3 is TGTGCCACCAAAGGGGAAGGAAGCAATCAGCCCCAGCATTTT.